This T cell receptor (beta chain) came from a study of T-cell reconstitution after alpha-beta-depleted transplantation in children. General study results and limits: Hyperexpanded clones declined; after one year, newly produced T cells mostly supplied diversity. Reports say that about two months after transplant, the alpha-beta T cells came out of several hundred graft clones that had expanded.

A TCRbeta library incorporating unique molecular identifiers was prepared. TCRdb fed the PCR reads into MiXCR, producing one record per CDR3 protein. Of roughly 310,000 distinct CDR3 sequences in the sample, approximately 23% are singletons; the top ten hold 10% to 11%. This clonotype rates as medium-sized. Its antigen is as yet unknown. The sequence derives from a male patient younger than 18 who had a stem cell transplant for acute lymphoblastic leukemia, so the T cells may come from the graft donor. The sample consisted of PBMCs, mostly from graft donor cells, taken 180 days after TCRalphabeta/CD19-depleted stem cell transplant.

CDR3 sequence reads: CASSYIGEQVTETQYF. As DNA, the CDR3 is TGTGCCAGCAGTTACATAGGAGAACAGGTGACAGAGACCCAGTACTTC. This rearrangement joins TRBV6-5 to TRBJ2-5; a possible D gene is TRBD1 (5 bases). Germline CDR1 and CDR2: MNHEY and SVGAGI. The length of the CDR3 is 16 residues. Between the trimmed V and J ends, which lost 2 bases and 4 bases, there was a span of 17 bases.